These 31 T cell receptor beta chains came from one sample sequenced in a study of spatial heterogeneity in lung cancer. Study-level results: In tumors, expanded intratumoral alpha and beta TCR counts tracked mutation counts.

The antigens for these receptors are not known. Time point given: sample taken at primary tumor resection. TCRdb independently ran MiXCR on the 5' RACE reads; one entry per CDR3 protein. The sample has some 7,800 distinct CDR3 sequences; 5% to 6.5% are singletons. The sample here was lung tumor tissue, taken at surgery. The origin of the receptors is a male donor with early-stage non-small cell lung cancer.

This clonotype occurred many times. The genes are TRBV5-5 and TRBJ1-1; maybe TRBD1 (5 bases). The CDR3 spans 11 residues. Germline V gene sequence: CDR1 SGHKS, CDR2 YYEKEE (reference sequence). Trimming stripped 4 bases from V and 8 bases from J, with 9 bases between. The CDR3 reads CASSVGVEAFF. As DNA, the CDR3 is TGTGCCAGCAGCGTGGGGGTAGAAGCTTTCTTT.

In the case of this clonotype: This may stem from a read error, because a much larger clone lies one nucleotide away. V usage is TRBV12-3 or TRBV12-4 and J usage is TRBJ2-2, with 9 bases aligning to TRBD1. J lost 6 bases, V lost 6 bases, and 8 bases had no gene match. There are 15 residues in the CDR3. This CDR3 reads CASRGTGSLSGELFF. CDR3 nucleotides: TGTGCCAGCAGGGGGACAGGGTCCCTCTCCGGGGAGCTGTTTTTT.

V is TRBV4-1 and J is TRBJ2-1; TRBD2 might be the D (6 bases). V was pared by 3 bases and J by 3 bases, with 24 bases between. The CDR3 spans 19 residues. Germline values: CDR1 MGHRA, CDR2 YSYEKL. The CDR3 bases are TGCGCCAGCAGCCATGGCCCCCTCCTAGCGCCCCGGAGCTACAATGAGCAGTTCTTC. Its protein is CASSHGPLLAPRSYNEQFF.

There are many counts of this clonotype. The chain has TRBV12-3 or TRBV12-4 and TRBJ2-1, with TRBD2 matching 7 bases. Losses at the gene ends were 9 bases for V and 7 bases for J; bases not matched to a gene: 15. This CDR3 is 15 amino acids long. The CDR3 DNA sequence: TGTGCCAGTGGTGGGGGGGAGTTCTCTTTAAATGAGCAGTTCTTC. Its protein is CASGGGEFSLNEQFF.

Worth noting for this clonotype: A much larger clone lies one base from this, so it may be a read error. The CDR3 spells CASSGTGQPNQSQHF. CDR3 DNA sequence: TGTGCCAGCAGCGGGACTGGGCAGCCCAATCAGTCCCAGCATTTT. The chain employs TRBV7-9 and TRBJ1-5; the D gene is possibly TRBD1 (5 bases). In germline, CDR1 is SEHNR, CDR2 FQNEAQ (reference sequence). The CDR3 is 15 amino acids.

This clonotype was observed at least ten times. The V call is TRBV5-1, the J call TRBJ1-2, with 11 bases fitting TRBD1. Germline loops: CDR1 SGHRS, CDR2 YFSETQ. The J segment lost 7 bases and the V segment lost 4 bases, leaving 9 bases of the junction unmatched. CDR3 length: 15 residues. In DNA, the CDR3 is TGCGCCAGCAGCCAGGGACAGGGGGATCTACGTGGCTACACCTTC. As protein: CASSQGQGDLRGYTF.

The V gene is TRBV12-3 or TRBV12-4, the J gene TRBJ2-3; TRBD1 matches at 7 bases. Trimming removed 6 bases from V and 1 base from J; junction bases left unmatched: 7. The CDR3 has 15 amino acids. The CDR3 spells CASSPPGQRTDTQYF. CDR3 nucleotide sequence: TGTGCCAGCAGCCCACCGGGACAGCGCACAGATACGCAGTATTTT.

This clonotype has a handful of counts. The chain recombines TRBV7-6 with TRBJ2-2, with D hard to call. Germline V gene sequence: CDR1 SGHVS, CDR2 FNYEAQ. Trimming removed 5 bases at V and 2 bases at J, with 9 bases between. The CDR3 is made up of 14 amino acids. CDR3 amino acids: CASSPSFNTGELFF. CDR3 coding DNA: TGTGCCAGCAGCCCGTCCTTTAACACCGGGGAGCTGTTTTTT.

This clonotype was recorded a few times. The J gene is TRBJ1-4, the V gene TRBV20-1; D gene uncertain. This CDR3 has 14 residues. Germline V gives CDR1 DFQATT, CDR2 SNEGSKA (reference sequence). V lost 3 bases and J 5 bases, leaving 13 bases between the germline ends. The CDR3 coding sequence is TGCAGTGCTAGGGTCCAGTCCGAAAATGAAAAACTGTTTTTT. It is translated as CSARVQSENEKLFF.

The table lists this clonotype with many counts. This chain uses TRBV6-2 or TRBV6-3 with TRBJ1-1; D remains ambiguous. The germline V gene encodes CDR1 MNHEY and CDR2 SVGEGT. Trimming took 2 bases from V and 8 from J, leaving 6 bases between them. The CDR3 consists of 11 residues. The CDR3 sequence is CASSYVGEAFF. The CDR3 nucleotides read TGTGCCAGCAGTTACGTTGGGGAAGCTTTCTTT.

The table lists this clonotype with many counts. The CDR3 DNA sequence: TGCAGTGCTAGAGATGAGCGGGAGCTCATAATCGGGGAGCTGTTTTTT. As protein: CSARDERELIIGELFF. V usage is TRBV20-1 and J usage is TRBJ2-2, with 8 bases lining up with TRBD2. Germline V gene sequence: CDR1 DFQATT, CDR2 SNEGSKA (reference sequence). Germline trimming cut 0 bases from V and 7 bases from J; bases unmatched to any gene: 10. The CDR3 is 16 amino acids.

This clonotype has ten or more counts. This chain joins TRBV12-3 or TRBV12-4 and TRBJ1-1; weak D call: TRBD1 (5 bases). This CDR3 comprises 14 residues. The V end was cut by 3 bases, the J end by 1 base, with 9 bases between. CDR3 coding DNA: TGTGCCAGCAGTTTCTCAGGGACGAACACTGAAGCTTTCTTT. Its translation: CASSFSGTNTEAFF.

This clonotype is categorized as medium-sized. The chain employs TRBV27 and TRBJ2-7; maybe TRBD1 (6 bases). Germline lookup yields CDR1 MNHEY and CDR2 SMNVEV (reference sequence). This CDR3 has 13 amino acids. V gave up 5 bases and J gave up 6 bases, with 14 bases separating them. The CDR3 DNA reads TGTGCCAGCAGTATCTCAGGGGCTGGCGAGCAGTACTTC. It encodes CASSISGAGEQYF.

This clonotype came up many times. The chain recombines TRBV5-1 with TRBJ1-1; no clear D. Germline CDR1 SGHRS, CDR2 YFSETQ. The germline V and J ends were trimmed by 7 bases and 3 bases, with 13 bases remaining between them. The CDR3 has 13 residues. The CDR3 DNA reads TGCGCCAGCTCCCCTGGCTTGGACACTGAAGCTTTCTTT. Amino acid sequence: CASSPGLDTEAFF.

At least ten counts were recorded for this clonotype. This chain connects TRBV20-1 to TRBJ2-1; TRBD2 aligns across 7 bases. Germline-derived CDR1 and CDR2 are DFQATT and SNEGSKA (reference sequence). The CDR3 contains 15 residues. Losses at the gene ends were 3 bases for V and 4 bases for J; bases not matched to a gene: 9. The CDR3 region is CSASKLAGEYNEQFF. In DNA, the CDR3 is TGCAGTGCTAGTAAGTTGGCGGGAGAGTACAATGAGCAGTTCTTC.

The chain joins TRBV19 to TRBJ1-5; tentative D call: TRBD1 (6 bases). Germline CDR1 LNHDA, CDR2 SQIVND (reference sequence). V dropped 3 bases and J dropped 7 bases, with 10 bases sitting between them. The CDR3 sequence is 13 residues long. DNA for the CDR3: TGTGCCAGTAGTATGGAGGGGGTACAGCCCCAGCATTTT. Its translation is CASSMEGVQPQHF.

This clonotype was counted ten times or more. This sequence joins TRBV2 and TRBJ2-7, with TRBD1 as a possible D gene (6 bases). The V end was cut by 7 bases, the J end by 4 bases, with 17 bases between. Germline-derived CDR1 and CDR2 are SNHLY and FYNNEI. The CDR3 contains 14 residues. For the CDR3, the DNA is TGTGCCAGCACCACAGGGCCTGGGTGGTACGAGCAGTACTTC. Translating gives CASTTGPGWYEQYF. Based on the CDR3 plus reference TRBV2 and TRBJ2-7, the full variable domain is EPEVTQTPSHQVTQMGQEVILRCVPISNHLYFYWYRQILGQKVEFLVSFYNNEISEKSEIFDDQFSVERPDGSNFTLKIRSTKLEDSAMYFCASTTGPGWYEQYFGPGTRLTVT.

This clonotype came up many times. The gene calls are TRBV19 and TRBJ1-5; D perhaps matches TRBD1 (5 bases). Germline CDR1 LNHDA, CDR2 SQIVND (reference sequence). Trimming took 3 bases from V and 4 from J, leaving 16 bases between them. The CDR3 length is 16 residues. CDR3 DNA sequence: TGTGCCAGTAGTATTTTCAGGGCGGAGGGGAATCAGCCCCAGCATTTT. This gives the protein CASSIFRAEGNQPQHF.

In this sample, this clonotype turned up many times. The chain is built from TRBV5-1 and TRBJ1-3, with a tentative D call TRBD1 (5 bases). The CDR3 is 14 residues long. The ends were cut back, 4 bases at V and 2 bases at J, with 10 bases in the middle. Germline CDR1 is SGHRS and CDR2 is YFSETQ. In DNA, the CDR3 is TGCGCCAGCAGCCCCGCCAGGGCTGGAAACACCATATATTTT. This gives the protein CASSPARAGNTIYF.

This clonotype came up a few times. This chain joins TRBV29-1 and TRBJ2-7; possibly TRBD2 for D (6 bases). Germline values: CDR1 SQVTM, CDR2 ANQGSEA. Trimming took off 7 bases at V and 4 bases at J, with 17 bases between the two ends. The CDR3 has 13 residues. The CDR3 region has the DNA TGCAGCGGGGGGTCGGGAGAAGGATACGAGCAGTACTTC. Translated: CSGGSGEGYEQYF.

This clonotype was seen a few times. The V and J genes are TRBV5-5 and TRBJ1-2; D call uncertain. The germline V and J ends were trimmed by 0 bases and 2 bases, with 8 bases remaining between them. This CDR3 comprises 14 residues. CDR1 and CDR2 (germline): SGHKS, YYEKEE (reference sequence). The CDR3 nucleotides read TGTGCCAGCAGCTTGGCCTCAGACAACTATGGCTACACCTTC. This codes for CASSLASDNYGYTF.

This clonotype was seen more than once but under ten times. This rearrangement joins TRBV10-2 to TRBJ1-3; 9 bases are shared with TRBD1. The CDR3 runs 16 residues. Looked up from germline, CDR1 is WSHSY and CDR2 is SAAADI. The V segment lost 2 bases and the J segment 6 bases; nucleotides outside the gene matches: 8. CDR3 nucleotide sequence: TGCGCCAGCAGTGAGACAGGGGGCGCTTCTTTAAACACCATATATTTT. This codes for CASSETGGASLNTIYF.

CDR3 in amino acids: CASSQDTPSVAGGRSTDTQYF. DNA for the CDR3: TGTGCCAGCAGCCAAGACACCCCCTCTGTAGCGGGGGGAAGAAGCACAGATACGCAGTATTTT. The chain combines TRBV4-2 with TRBJ2-3; TRBD2 aligns across 10 bases. The CDR3 length is 21 residues. The germline V gene has CDR1 LGHNA and CDR2 YNFKEQ. V lost 0 bases, J lost 0 bases, and 15 bases stayed unmatched.

This clonotype showed up just a few times. The chain joins TRBV20-1 to TRBJ1-1; 7 bases map to TRBD1. Per germline, CDR1 DFQATT and CDR2 SNEGSKA (reference sequence). The V and J ends lost 5 bases and 5 bases, in that order; junction bases with no gene match: 11. The CDR3 covers 14 residues. DNA for the CDR3: TGCAGTGCTGACCCGGGACAGCTGGGGACTGAAGCTTTCTTT. It yields the protein CSADPGQLGTEAFF.

This clonotype occurred many times. The DNA of the CDR3 is TGTGCCAGCAGCTTGGAAGCCTGGCGGGGGGCTGGAAACATTCAGTACTTC. Amino acid sequence: CASSLEAWRGAGNIQYF. The chain employs TRBV5-4 and TRBJ2-4; TRBD2 matches at 8 bases. The V gene's germline CDR1 is SGHNT and CDR2 YYREEE (reference sequence). CDR3 length equals 17 residues. Trimming at V came to 0 bases and at J to 6 bases, leaving 11 bases not matched to a gene.

This clonotype rates as medium-sized. Written as DNA, the CDR3 is TGTGCCAGCACTAGACGACAGGGGGCAGATACGCAGTATTTT. This sequence encodes CASTRRQGADTQYF. The V and J genes are TRBV6-2 or TRBV6-3 and TRBJ2-3; 9 nucleotides line up with TRBD1. Looked up from germline, CDR1 is MNHEY and CDR2 is SVGEGT. V shed 7 bases and J 4 bases; nucleotides not matched to a gene: 6. The CDR3 length is 14 residues.

This clonotype came up many times. The V and J genes are TRBV7-8 and TRBJ2-3, with 10 bases lining up with TRBD2. CDR3 size: 16 residues. CDR1 and CDR2 (germline): SGHVS, FQNEAQ. V was clipped by 0 bases and J by 4 bases; unmatched bases: 4. The CDR3 nucleotides read TGTGCCAGCAGCTTAGCGGCTAGCGGGAGTGCAGATACGCAGTATTTT. It is translated as CASSLAASGSADTQYF. The full variable domain, its missing parts supplied by reference TRBV7-8 and TRBJ2-3, is GAGVSQSPRYKVAKRGQDVALRCDPISGHVSLFWYQQALGQGPEFLTYFQNEAQLDKSGLPSDRFFAERPEGSVSTLKIQRTQQEDSAVYLCASSLAASGSADTQYFGPGTRLTVL.

This clonotype was recorded at least ten times. V and J are TRBV29-1 and TRBJ1-2; TRBD1 agrees at 8 bases. CDR3 length: 13 residues. Germline assignment: CDR1 SQVTM and CDR2 ANQGSEA. V lost 3 bases to trimming and J lost 4 bases; unmatched junction nucleotides: 4. CDR3: CSVDQTGAYGYTF. In nucleotides, the CDR3 is TGCAGCGTTGATCAGACAGGGGCCTATGGCTACACCTTC.

This clonotype has ten or more counts. V and J are TRBV7-2 and TRBJ2-7, with 8 nucleotides matching TRBD1. This CDR3 region has 14 residues. CDR1 and CDR2 from the germline V gene are SGHTA and FQGNSA. V was clipped by 4 bases and J by 3 bases; unmatched bases: 5. This chain's CDR3 is CASSSGTGYYEQYF. The CDR3 DNA reads TGTGCCAGCAGCTCCGGGACAGGATACTACGAGCAGTACTTC.

In its sample, this clonotype is medium-sized (0.01 to 0.1%). The rearrangement links TRBV5-1 to TRBJ2-5, with a possible D match to TRBD1 (5 bases). CDR1 is SGHRS and CDR2 is YFSETQ in the germline V gene. The CDR3 covers 15 residues. The V and J ends lost 0 bases and 0 bases respectively, with 9 bases between them. The CDR3 spells CASSLAPGHQETQYF. The CDR3 coding sequence is TGCGCCAGCAGCTTGGCCCCAGGGCACCAAGAGACCCAGTACTTC.

Many counts were recorded for this clonotype. The rearrangement links TRBV28 to TRBJ1-2, with D perhaps matching TRBD1 (5 bases). With 1 base removed from V and 5 bases from J, the gap between germline ends came to 14 bases. Germline CDR1 MDHEN, CDR2 SYDVKM. The CDR3 is made up of 15 amino acids. The CDR3 DNA is TGTGCCAGCAGTTTATCCGGACACCTGTTTTATGGCTACACCTTC. Residues: CASSLSGHLFYGYTF.